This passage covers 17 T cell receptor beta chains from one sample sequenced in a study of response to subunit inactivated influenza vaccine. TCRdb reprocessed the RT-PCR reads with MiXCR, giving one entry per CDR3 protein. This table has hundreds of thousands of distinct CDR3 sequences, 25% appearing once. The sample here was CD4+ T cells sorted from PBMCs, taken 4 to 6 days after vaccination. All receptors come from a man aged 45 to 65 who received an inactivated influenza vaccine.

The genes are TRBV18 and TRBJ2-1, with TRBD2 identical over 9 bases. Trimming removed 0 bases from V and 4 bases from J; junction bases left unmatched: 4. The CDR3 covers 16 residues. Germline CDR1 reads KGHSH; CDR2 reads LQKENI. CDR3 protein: CASSPPNLAGYNEQFF. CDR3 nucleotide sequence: TGTGCCAGCTCACCACCTAATCTAGCGGGATACAATGAGCAGTTCTTC.

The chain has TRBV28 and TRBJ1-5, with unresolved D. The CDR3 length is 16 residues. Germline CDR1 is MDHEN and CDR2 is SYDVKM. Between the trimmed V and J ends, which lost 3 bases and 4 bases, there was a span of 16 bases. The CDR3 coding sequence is TGTGCCAGCAGTTTTTGGTTATCGGTTATTAATCAGCCCCAGCATTTT. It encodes CASSFWLSVINQPQHF.

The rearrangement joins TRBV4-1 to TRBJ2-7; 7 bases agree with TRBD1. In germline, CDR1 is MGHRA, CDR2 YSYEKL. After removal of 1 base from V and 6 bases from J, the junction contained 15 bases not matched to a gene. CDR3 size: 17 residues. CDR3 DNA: TGCGCCAGCAGCCAAGCTTTTCGGGACAGCTCTCCCCTCGAGCAGTACTTC. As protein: CASSQAFRDSSPLEQYF.

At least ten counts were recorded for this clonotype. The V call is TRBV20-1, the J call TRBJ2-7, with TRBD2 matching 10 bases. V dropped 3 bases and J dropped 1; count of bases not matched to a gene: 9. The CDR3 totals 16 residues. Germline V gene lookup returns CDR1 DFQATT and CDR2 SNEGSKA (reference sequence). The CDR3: CSASRAPGLASYEQYF. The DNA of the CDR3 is TGCAGTGCTAGTCGTGCACCGGGACTAGCGTCCTACGAGCAGTACTTC.

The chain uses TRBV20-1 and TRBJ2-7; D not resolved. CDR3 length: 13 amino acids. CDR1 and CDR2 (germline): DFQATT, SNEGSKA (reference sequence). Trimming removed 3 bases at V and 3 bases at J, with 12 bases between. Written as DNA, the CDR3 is TGCAGTGCTAGCGTGACTGGTGACTACGAGCAGTACTTC. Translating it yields CSASVTGDYEQYF.

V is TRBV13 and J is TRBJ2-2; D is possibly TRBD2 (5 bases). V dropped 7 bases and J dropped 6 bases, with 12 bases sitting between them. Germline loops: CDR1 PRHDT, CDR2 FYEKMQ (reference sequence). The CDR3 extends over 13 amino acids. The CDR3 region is CASTTNPAGELFF. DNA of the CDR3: TGTGCCAGCACGACTAACCCCGCCGGGGAGCTGTTTTTT.

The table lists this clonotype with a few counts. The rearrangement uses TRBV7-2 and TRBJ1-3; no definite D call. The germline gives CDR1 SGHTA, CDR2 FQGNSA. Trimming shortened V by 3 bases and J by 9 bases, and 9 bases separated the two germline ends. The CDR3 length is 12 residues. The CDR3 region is CASSLYPSTIYF. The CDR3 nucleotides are TGTGCCAGCAGCTTGTATCCCAGCACCATATATTTT. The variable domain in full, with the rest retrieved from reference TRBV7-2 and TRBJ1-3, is GAGVSQSPSNKVTEKGKDVELRCDPISGHTALYWYRQSLGQGLEFLIYFQGNSAPDKSGLPSDRFSAERTGGSVSTLTIQRTQQEDSAVYLCASSLYPSTIYFGEGSWLTVV.

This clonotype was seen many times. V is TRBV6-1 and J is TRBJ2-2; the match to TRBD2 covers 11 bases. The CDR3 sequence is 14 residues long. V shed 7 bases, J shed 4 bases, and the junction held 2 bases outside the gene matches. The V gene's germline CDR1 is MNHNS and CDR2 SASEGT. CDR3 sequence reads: CASKLAGVTGELFF. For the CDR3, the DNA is TGTGCCAGCAAACTAGCGGGAGTCACCGGGGAGCTGTTTTTT.

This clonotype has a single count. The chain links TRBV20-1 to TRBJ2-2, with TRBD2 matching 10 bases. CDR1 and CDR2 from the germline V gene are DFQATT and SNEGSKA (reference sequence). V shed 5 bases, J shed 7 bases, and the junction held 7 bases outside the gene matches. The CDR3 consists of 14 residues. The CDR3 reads CSAGSGGANGELFF. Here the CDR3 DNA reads TGCAGTGCTGGAAGCGGGGGGGCGAACGGGGAGCTGTTTTTT.

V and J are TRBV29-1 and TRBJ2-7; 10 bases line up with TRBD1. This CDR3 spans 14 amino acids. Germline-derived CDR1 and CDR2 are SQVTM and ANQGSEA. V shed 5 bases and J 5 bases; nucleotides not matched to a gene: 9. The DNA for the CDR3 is TGCAGCGTTAAGGGGAGACAGGGGGCCCACGAGCAGTACTTC. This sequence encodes CSVKGRQGAHEQYF.

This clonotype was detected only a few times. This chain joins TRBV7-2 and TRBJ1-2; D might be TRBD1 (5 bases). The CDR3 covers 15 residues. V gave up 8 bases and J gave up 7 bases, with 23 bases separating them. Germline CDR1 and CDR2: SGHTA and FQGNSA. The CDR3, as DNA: TGTGCCAGCGGGCAGGGTGATTATCGTTTTGGTGGCTACACCTTC. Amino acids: CASGQGDYRFGGYTF.

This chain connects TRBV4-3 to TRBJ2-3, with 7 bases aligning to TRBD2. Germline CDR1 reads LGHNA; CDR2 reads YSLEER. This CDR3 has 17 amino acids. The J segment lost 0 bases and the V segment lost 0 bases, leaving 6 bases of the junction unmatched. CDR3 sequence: CASSQDRSSGSTDTQYF. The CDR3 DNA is TGCGCCAGCAGCCAAGATCGGAGTAGCGGGAGCACAGATACGCAGTATTTT.

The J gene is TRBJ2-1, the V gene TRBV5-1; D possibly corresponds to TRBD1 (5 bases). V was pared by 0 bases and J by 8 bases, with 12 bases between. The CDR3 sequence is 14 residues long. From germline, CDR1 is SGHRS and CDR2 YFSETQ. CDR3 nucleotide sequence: TGCGCCAGCAGCTTGGCCAGGGCAGGCGATGAGCAGTTCTTC. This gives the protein CASSLARAGDEQFF. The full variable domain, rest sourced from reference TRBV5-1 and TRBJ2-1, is KAGVTQTPRYLIKTRGQQVTLSCSPISGHRSVSWYQQTPGQGLQFLFEYFSETQRNKGNFPGRFSGRQFSNSRSEMNVSTLELGDSALYLCASSLARAGDEQFFGPGTRLTVL.

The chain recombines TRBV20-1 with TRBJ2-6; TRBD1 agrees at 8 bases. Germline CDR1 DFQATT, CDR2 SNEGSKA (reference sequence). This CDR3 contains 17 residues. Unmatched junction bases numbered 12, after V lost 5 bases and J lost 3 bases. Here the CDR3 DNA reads TGCAGTGCTTCGCCGCCCCAGGGGGCTGGTGGGGCCAACGTCCTGACTTTC. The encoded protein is CSASPPQGAGGANVLTF.

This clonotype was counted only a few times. The CDR3 loop reads CASSYSWYQETQYF. The CDR3 coding sequence is TGTGCCAGCAGTTACTCTTGGTACCAAGAGACCCAGTACTTC. This chain connects TRBV6-5 to TRBJ2-5; D gene ambiguous. The CDR3 runs 14 residues. Germline assignment: CDR1 MNHEY and CDR2 SVGAGI. V lost 0 bases and J 0 bases, leaving 5 bases between the germline ends.

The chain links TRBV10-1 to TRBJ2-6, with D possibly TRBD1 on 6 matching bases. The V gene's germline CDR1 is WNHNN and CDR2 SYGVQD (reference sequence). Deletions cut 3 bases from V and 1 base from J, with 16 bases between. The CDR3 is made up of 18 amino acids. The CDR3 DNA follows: TGCGCCAGCAGTGAAGTAGGCAGGGGTTTGTCTGGGGCCAACGTCCTGACTTTC. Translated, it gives CASSEVGRGLSGANVLTF.

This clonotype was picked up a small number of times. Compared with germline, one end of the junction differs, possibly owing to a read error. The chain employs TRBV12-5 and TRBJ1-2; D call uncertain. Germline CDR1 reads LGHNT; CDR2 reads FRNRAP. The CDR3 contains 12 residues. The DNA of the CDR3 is TGTGCTAGTGGTTTGGTACGTGTCAGTCATTACTTC. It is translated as CASGLVRVSHYF.